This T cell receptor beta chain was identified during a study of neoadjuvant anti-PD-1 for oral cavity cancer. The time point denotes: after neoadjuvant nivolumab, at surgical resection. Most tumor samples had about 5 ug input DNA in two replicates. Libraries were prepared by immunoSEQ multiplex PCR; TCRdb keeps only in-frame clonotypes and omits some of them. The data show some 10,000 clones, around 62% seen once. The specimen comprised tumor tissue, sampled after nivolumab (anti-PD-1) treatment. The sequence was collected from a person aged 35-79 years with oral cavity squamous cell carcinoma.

This CDR3 reads CASSLPQYEQYF. The CDR3 DNA reads TGTGCCAGCAGCTTACCCCAATACGAGCAGTACTTC. The rearrangement links TRBV7-8 to TRBJ2-7; D gene uncertain. V lost 2 bases and J lost 4, with 6 bases in between. Looked up from germline, CDR1 is SGHVS and CDR2 is FQNEAQ. The CDR3 covers 12 residues.